One and the same sample provided the 15 T cell receptor beta chains below, sequenced in a study of memory CD4+ T cells and cytomegalovirus serostatus. The repertoire was sequenced with immunoSEQ multiplex PCR; TCRdb's copy has only in-frame clones and lacks some. The data hold approximately 40,000 clones, with just under 80% observed a single time. Single viable CD3+CD4+CD8-CD45RO+ cells were sorted as the memory CD4+ T cells. Material: memory CD4+ T cells from blood. The receptors stem from an adult in good health and CMV-seronegative.

The rearrangement links TRBV5-8 to TRBJ2-3; D is undetermined. This CDR3 has 15 residues. Per the germline V gene, CDR1 is SGHTS and CDR2 is YDEGEE. The germline V and J ends were trimmed by 0 bases and 1 base, with 9 bases remaining between them. CDR3 loop: CASSLVVGGTDTQYF. The CDR3 DNA reads as TGTGCCAGCAGCTTGGTGGTTGGGGGCACAGATACGCAGTATTTT.

In this sample, this clone turned up a few times. The chain joins TRBV18 to TRBJ1-5; D might be TRBD1 (5 bases). Germline V gives CDR1 KGHSH, CDR2 LQKENI. The CDR3 covers 14 residues. The germline V and J ends were trimmed by 3 bases and 5 bases, with 11 bases remaining between them. The CDR3 region is CASSPRGNDQPQHF. CDR3 bases: TGTGCCAGCTCACCGCGGGGGAACGATCAGCCCCAGCATTTT.

The V call is TRBV6-5, the J call TRBJ1-2; 8 bases match TRBD1. Germline CDR1 reads MNHEY; CDR2 reads SVGAGI. The CDR3 runs 14 residues. Trimming took 6 bases from V and 6 from J; bases not matched to a gene: 9. This chain's CDR3 is CASSPRDRRNGYTF. In DNA form, the CDR3 reads TGTGCCAGCAGCCCCAGGGACAGGCGGAATGGCTACACCTTC.

This clone was seen more than once but under ten times. The chain is built from TRBV10-3 and TRBJ1-2; the D is unclear. The CDR3 spans 15 residues. Germline V CDR1 and CDR2: ENHRY, SYGVKD. V was cut by 3 bases and J by 4 bases, with 15 bases left in between. CDR3 coding DNA: TGTGCCATCAGTGATGAAGGCCCATGGCGCTATGGCTACACCTTC. It is translated as CAISDEGPWRYGYTF.

The rearrangement joins TRBV10-3 to TRBJ2-7, with no clear D. The germline V and J ends were trimmed by 6 bases and 3 bases, with 9 bases remaining between them. The CDR3 covers 12 residues. CDR1 ENHRY and CDR2 SYGVKD come from the germline V gene. The CDR3 sequence is CAISVKGYEQYF. CDR3 DNA sequence: TGTGCCATCAGCGTAAAGGGCTACGAGCAGTACTTC.

This rearrangement joins TRBV28 to TRBJ1-6; 8 positions agree with TRBD1. Germline loops: CDR1 MDHEN, CDR2 SYDVKM. Unmatched junction bases numbered 5, after V lost 6 bases and J lost 7 bases. CDR3 length equals 14 residues. This CDR3 is CASSTGTGNSPLHF. CDR3 nucleotides: TGTGCCAGCAGCACCGGGACAGGCAATTCACCCCTCCACTTT.

The gene calls are TRBV6-5 and TRBJ2-3; possibly TRBD2 for D (5 bases). CDR1 MNHEY and CDR2 SVGAGI come from the germline V gene. The CDR3 consists of 15 residues. Trimming shortened V by 5 bases and J by 0 bases, and 12 bases separated the two germline ends. CDR3 DNA sequence: TGTGCCAGCAGTCTTAGCGAATCTAGCACAGATACGCAGTATTTT. Encoded protein: CASSLSESSTDTQYF.

This rearrangement joins TRBV5-4 to TRBJ2-7; 10 bases fit TRBD2. V gave up 0 bases and J gave up 0 bases; unmatched junction bases: 3. CDR3 length: 16 amino acids. CDR1 is SGHNT and CDR2 is YYREEE in the germline V gene (reference sequence). Here the CDR3 reads CASSLGLAGDSYEQYF. In nucleotides, the CDR3 is TGTGCCAGCAGCTTGGGGCTAGCGGGGGACTCCTACGAGCAGTACTTC.

The chain couples TRBV5-1 to TRBJ1-3; D is uncertain. This CDR3 contains 15 residues. The V and J ends lost 5 bases and 0 bases respectively, with 12 bases between them. Germline V gene sequence: CDR1 SGHRS, CDR2 YFSETQ. The CDR3 region is CASSPDLSSGNTIYF. CDR3 nucleotide sequence: TGCGCCAGCAGTCCTGACCTGAGCTCTGGAAACACCATATATTTT.

The chain is built from TRBV19 and TRBJ2-1; TRBD2 aligns across 7 bases. V lost 8 bases, J lost 10 bases, and 11 bases stayed unmatched. Germline values: CDR1 LNHDA, CDR2 SQIVND (reference sequence). The CDR3 sequence is 13 residues long. CDR3 DNA sequence: TGTGCCAGTCTGGGGAGCGGGGATTGGGAGCAGTTCTTC. Translation gives CASLGSGDWEQFF.

V and J are TRBV30 and TRBJ1-5; D possibly corresponds to TRBD1 (5 bases). V lost 0 bases and J lost 3, with 9 bases in between. The CDR3 sequence is 14 residues long. Germline-derived CDR1 and CDR2 are GTSNPN and SVGIG (reference sequence). CDR3 amino acids: CAWSVGADNQPQHF. The CDR3 nucleotides read TGTGCCTGGAGTGTAGGGGCCGACAATCAGCCCCAGCATTTT.

CDR3 DNA sequence: TGTGCCAGCAGCCCTGGTGCCGTCCGAACAGATACGCAGTATTTT. Translated, it gives CASSPGAVRTDTQYF. The chain has TRBV11-3 and TRBJ2-3; D is ambiguous. Germline CDR1 reads SGHNT; CDR2 reads YENEEA. The CDR3 is 15 residues long. The V end was cut by 5 bases, the J end by 3 bases, with 15 bases between.

This chain connects TRBV4-2 to TRBJ1-4, with D perhaps matching TRBD1 (5 bases). CDR1 LGHNA and CDR2 YNFKEQ come from the germline V gene. V lost 0 bases to trimming and J lost 8 bases, with 16 bases between them. CDR3 length: 16 amino acids. DNA for the CDR3: TGTGCCAGCAGCCAAGATCCTTCGGGGGGAAGCGAAAAACTGTTTTTT. It encodes CASSQDPSGGSEKLFF.

Only a few counts were recorded for this clone. The J gene is TRBJ1-2, the V gene TRBV6-6, with a weak D call TRBD1 (5 bases). There are 13 residues in the CDR3. Germline CDR1 MNHNY, CDR2 SVGAGI (reference sequence). The germline V and J ends were trimmed by 7 bases and 7 bases, with 16 bases remaining between them. The CDR3 coding sequence is TGTGCCAGCAACCTACGGGAGGGACGTGGCTACACCTTC. Translated, it gives CASNLREGRGYTF.

This clone counts as medium-sized. The sample carries other DNA sequences with the same CDR3. The chain links TRBV5-1 to TRBJ1-1; 11 bases fit TRBD1. CDR3 length equals 17 residues. The ends lost 1 base at V and 3 bases at J; junction bases unmatched: 8. Per the germline V gene, CDR1 is SGHRS and CDR2 is YFSETQ. CDR3 residues: CASSLRGQGVGDTEAFF. The DNA of the CDR3 is TGCGCCAGCAGCTTGAGGGGACAGGGGGTTGGGGACACTGAAGCTTTCTTT. Variable domain in full (rest from reference TRBV5-1 and TRBJ1-1): KAGVTQTPRYLIKTRGQQVTLSCSPISGHRSVSWYQQTPGQGLQFLFEYFSETQRNKGNFPGRFSGRQFSNSRSEMNVSTLELGDSALYLCASSLRGQGVGDTEAFFGQGTRLTVV.